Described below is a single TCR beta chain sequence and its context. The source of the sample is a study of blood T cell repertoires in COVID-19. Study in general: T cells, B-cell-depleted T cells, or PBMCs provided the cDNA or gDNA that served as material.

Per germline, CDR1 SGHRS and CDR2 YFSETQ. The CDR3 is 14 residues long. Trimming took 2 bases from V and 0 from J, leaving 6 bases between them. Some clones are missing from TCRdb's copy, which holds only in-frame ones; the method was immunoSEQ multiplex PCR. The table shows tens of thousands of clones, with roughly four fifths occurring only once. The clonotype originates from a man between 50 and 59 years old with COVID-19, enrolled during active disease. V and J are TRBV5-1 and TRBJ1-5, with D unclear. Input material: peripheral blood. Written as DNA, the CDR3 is TGCGCCAGCAGCTTCGGGGATAGCAATCAGCCCCAGCATTTT. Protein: CASSFGDSNQPQHF.